The subject of this entry is one TCR beta chain. No antigen is known for it. This entry is derived from a study of neoadjuvant anti-PD-1 for oral cavity cancer. PBMC libraries mostly used around 460 ng of input genomic DNA, with six replicates per sample. The table came from immunoSEQ multiplex PCR; TCRdb's copy has only in-frame clones and leaves some out. The sample includes about 14,000 clones, roughly four fifths of them seen just once. Time point meaning: after neoadjuvant nivolumab, at surgical resection. The study, taken as a whole, reports: Non-responders to neoadjuvant nivolumab had significantly more clonal PBMC T cells than responders.

Trimming took 1 base from V and 3 from J, leaving 24 bases between them. This CDR3 contains 19 residues. Per germline, CDR1 SGHDN and CDR2 FVKESK. J is TRBJ1-2 and V is TRBV14; a weak D match, TRBD1 (6 bases). The material was PBMCs, obtained after nivolumab (anti-PD-1) treatment. The source is a person between 35 and 79 years old with oral cavity squamous cell carcinoma. The CDR3 reads CASSQGFSFTGSSDYGYTF. The DNA for the CDR3 is TGTGCCAGCAGCCAAGGGTTTTCATTCACAGGGTCGTCGGACTATGGCTACACCTTC.